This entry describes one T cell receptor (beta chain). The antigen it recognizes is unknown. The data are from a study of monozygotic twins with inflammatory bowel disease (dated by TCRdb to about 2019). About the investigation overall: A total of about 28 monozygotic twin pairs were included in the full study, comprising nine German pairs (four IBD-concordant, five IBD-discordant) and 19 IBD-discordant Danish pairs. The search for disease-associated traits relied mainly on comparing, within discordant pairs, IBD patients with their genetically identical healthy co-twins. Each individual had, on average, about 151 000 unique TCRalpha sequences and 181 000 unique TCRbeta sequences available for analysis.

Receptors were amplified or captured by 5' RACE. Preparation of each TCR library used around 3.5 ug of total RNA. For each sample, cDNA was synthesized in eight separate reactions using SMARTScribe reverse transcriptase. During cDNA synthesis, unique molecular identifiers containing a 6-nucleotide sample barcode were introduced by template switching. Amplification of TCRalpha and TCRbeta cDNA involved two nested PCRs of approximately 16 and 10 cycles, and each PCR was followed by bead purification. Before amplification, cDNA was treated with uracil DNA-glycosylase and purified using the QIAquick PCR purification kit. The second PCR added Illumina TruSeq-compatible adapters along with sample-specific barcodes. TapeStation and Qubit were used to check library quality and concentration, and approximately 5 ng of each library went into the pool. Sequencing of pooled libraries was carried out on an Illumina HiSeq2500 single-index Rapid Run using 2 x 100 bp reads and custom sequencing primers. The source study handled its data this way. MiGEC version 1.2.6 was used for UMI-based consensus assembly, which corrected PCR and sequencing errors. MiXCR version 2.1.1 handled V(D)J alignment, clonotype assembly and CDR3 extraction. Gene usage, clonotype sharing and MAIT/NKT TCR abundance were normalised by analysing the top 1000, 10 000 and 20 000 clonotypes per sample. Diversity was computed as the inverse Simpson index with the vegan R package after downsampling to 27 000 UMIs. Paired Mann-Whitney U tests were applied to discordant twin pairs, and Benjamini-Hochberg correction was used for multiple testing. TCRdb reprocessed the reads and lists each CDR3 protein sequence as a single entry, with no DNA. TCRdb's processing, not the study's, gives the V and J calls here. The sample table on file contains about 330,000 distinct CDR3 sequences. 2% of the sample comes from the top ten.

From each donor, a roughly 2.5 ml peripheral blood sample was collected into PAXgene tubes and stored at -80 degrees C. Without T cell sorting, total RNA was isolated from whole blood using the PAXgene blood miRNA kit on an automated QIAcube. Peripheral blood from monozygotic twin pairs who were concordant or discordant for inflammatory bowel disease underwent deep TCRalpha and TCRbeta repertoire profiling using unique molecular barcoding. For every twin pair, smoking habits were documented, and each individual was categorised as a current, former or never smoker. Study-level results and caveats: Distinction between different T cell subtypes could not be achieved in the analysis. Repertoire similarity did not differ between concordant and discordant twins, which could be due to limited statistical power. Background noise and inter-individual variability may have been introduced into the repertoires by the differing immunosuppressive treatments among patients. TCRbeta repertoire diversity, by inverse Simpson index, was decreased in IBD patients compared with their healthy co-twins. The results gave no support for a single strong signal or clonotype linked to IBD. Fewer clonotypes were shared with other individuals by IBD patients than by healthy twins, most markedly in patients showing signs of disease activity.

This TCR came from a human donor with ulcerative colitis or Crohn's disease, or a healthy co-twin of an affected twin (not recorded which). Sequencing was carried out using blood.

CDR3 region: CASSLAGGINEKLFF. The chain employs TRBV11-2 and TRBJ1-4; the TCRdb call, TRBD1, lacks DNA for checking. The germline V gene sets CDR1 to SGHAT and CDR2 to FQNNGV. Including the terminal cysteine and phenylalanine, the CDR3 comprises 15 residues. The record lacks a DNA sequence.